These T cell receptor beta chains were read from a single sample in a study of shared clonotypes between healthy human individuals. The data were produced by immunoSEQ multiplex PCR, yet TCRdb's version contains in-frame clones alone and is incomplete. In the table there are approximately 640,000 clones, 90% of which are singletons. Material for sequencing was memory CD8+ T cells from PBMCs. These TCRs come from a man in his late teens or twenties in good health. Some clones in this sample may be carry-over from other donors' samples. CDR3s include the opening cysteine and the closing phenylalanine or tryptophan. A D gene is named only where the DNA matches it firmly. Some rows have no size entry. The others give once, few or many, or a class for an expanded clone.

d_gene: -
abundance: -
v_gene: TRBV6-1
j_gene: TRBJ2-1
CDR3aa: CASSDGRVYNEQFF
CDR3nt: TGTGCCAGCAGTGACGGCAGGGTGTACAATGAGCAGTTCTTC

d_gene: TRBD2
abundance: once
v_gene: TRBV28
j_gene: TRBJ2-7
CDR3aa: CASSFAGGPNEQYF
CDR3nt: TGTGCCAGCAGTTTTGCGGGAGGGCCCAACGAGCAGTACTTC

d_gene: TRBD1
abundance: -
v_gene: TRBV6-5
j_gene: TRBJ2-7
CDR3aa: CASSSGTGDSYEQYF
CDR3nt: TGTGCCAGCAGTTCCGGGACAGGGGACTCCTACGAGCAGTACTTC

d_gene: -
abundance: -
v_gene: TRBV28
j_gene: TRBJ2-7
CDR3aa: CASSLSTGYEQYF
CDR3nt: TGTGCCAGCAGTTTATCTACAGGTTACGAGCAGTACTTC

d_gene: TRBD1
abundance: -
v_gene: TRBV28
j_gene: TRBJ2-1
CDR3aa: CASSRSRPGGSYNEQFF
CDR3nt: TGTGCCAGCAGTCGTAGCAGACCAGGGGGCAGCTACAATGAGCAGTTCTTC

d_gene: -
abundance: once
v_gene: TRBV10-1
j_gene: TRBJ2-1
CDR3aa: CASRQNNEQFF
CDR3nt: TGCGCCAGCAGACAGAACAATGAGCAGTTCTTC

d_gene: -
abundance: -
v_gene: TRBV5-8
j_gene: TRBJ1-4
CDR3aa: CASSHRTGPKNEKLFF
CDR3nt: TGTGCCAGCAGCCATAGAACGGGACCCAAGAATGAAAAACTGTTTTTT

d_gene: -
abundance: -
v_gene: TRBV28
j_gene: TRBJ1-3
CDR3aa: CASRGLWGDTIYF
CDR3nt: TGTGCCAGCAGGGGGCTATGGGGTGACACCATATATTTT

d_gene: -
abundance: -
v_gene: TRBV9
j_gene: TRBJ2-7
CDR3aa: CASSPNTQSGYEQYF
CDR3nt: TGTGCCAGCAGCCCCAATACCCAAAGCGGCTACGAGCAGTACTTC

d_gene: TRBD1
abundance: -
v_gene: TRBV28
j_gene: TRBJ2-7
CDR3aa: CASSGTGPFYEQYF
CDR3nt: TGTGCCAGCAGTGGGACAGGGCCCTTCTACGAGCAGTACTTC

d_gene: -
abundance: -
v_gene: TRBV7-9
j_gene: TRBJ2-7
CDR3aa: CASSAEGDLLGGQYF
CDR3nt: TGTGCCAGCAGCGCGGAGGGAGATCTTCTAGGCGGGCAGTACTTC

d_gene: -
abundance: -
v_gene: TRBV19
j_gene: TRBJ1-5
CDR3aa: CASSRGLNQPQHF
CDR3nt: TGTGCCAGTAGTAGAGGACTCAATCAGCCCCAGCATTTT

d_gene: -
abundance: -
v_gene: TRBV7-9
j_gene: TRBJ2-7
CDR3aa: CASSPQGTYEQYF
CDR3nt: TGTGCCAGCAGCCCCCAGGGGACCTACGAGCAGTACTTC

d_gene: -
abundance: once
v_gene: TRBV28
j_gene: TRBJ2-5
CDR3aa: CASSSSTSGQETQYF
CDR3nt: -

d_gene: TRBD2
abundance: -
v_gene: TRBV11-2
j_gene: TRBJ2-2
CDR3aa: CASSSREGEYTGELFF
CDR3nt: TGTGCCAGCAGCTCCCGGGAGGGCGAGTACACCGGGGAGCTGTTTTTT

d_gene: -
abundance: -
v_gene: TRBV9
j_gene: TRBJ2-3
CDR3aa: CASSPFGDGDTQYF
CDR3nt: TGTGCCAGCAGCCCGTTCGGGGATGGAGATACGCAGTATTTT

d_gene: -
abundance: -
v_gene: TRBV7-9
j_gene: TRBJ2-1
CDR3aa: CASSLGHPEQFF
CDR3nt: TGTGCCAGCAGCTTAGGACACCCTGAGCAGTTCTTC

d_gene: -
abundance: many
v_gene: TRBV6-1
j_gene: TRBJ1-1
CDR3aa: CASSEEFRTEAFF
CDR3nt: TGTGCCAGCAGTGAAGAGTTTAGGACTGAAGCTTTCTTT

d_gene: -
abundance: -
v_gene: TRBV11-2
j_gene: TRBJ1-1
CDR3aa: CASSSQGPSTEAFF
CDR3nt: TGTGCCAGCAGCTCACAGGGCCCGAGCACTGAAGCTTTCTTT

d_gene: -
abundance: -
v_gene: TRBV19
j_gene: TRBJ2-6
CDR3aa: CASSIGLSGANVLTF
CDR3nt: TGTGCCAGTAGTATTGGTCTCTCTGGGGCCAACGTCCTGACTTTC

d_gene: TRBD2
abundance: -
v_gene: TRBV27
j_gene: TRBJ2-3
CDR3aa: CASSSVGVAGFTDTQYF
CDR3nt: TGTGCCAGCAGTTCGGTGGGGGTAGCGGGATTCACAGATACGCAGTATTTT

d_gene: -
abundance: -
v_gene: TRBV30
j_gene: TRBJ1-6
CDR3aa: CAWSVRGNSPLHF
CDR3nt: TGTGCCTGGAGTGTAAGGGGCAATTCACCCCTCCACTTT

d_gene: TRBD2
abundance: -
v_gene: TRBV7-9
j_gene: TRBJ2-3
CDR3aa: CASIDLSGGDTDTQYF
CDR3nt: TGTGCCAGCATCGATCTAAGCGGGGGGGACACAGATACGCAGTATTTT